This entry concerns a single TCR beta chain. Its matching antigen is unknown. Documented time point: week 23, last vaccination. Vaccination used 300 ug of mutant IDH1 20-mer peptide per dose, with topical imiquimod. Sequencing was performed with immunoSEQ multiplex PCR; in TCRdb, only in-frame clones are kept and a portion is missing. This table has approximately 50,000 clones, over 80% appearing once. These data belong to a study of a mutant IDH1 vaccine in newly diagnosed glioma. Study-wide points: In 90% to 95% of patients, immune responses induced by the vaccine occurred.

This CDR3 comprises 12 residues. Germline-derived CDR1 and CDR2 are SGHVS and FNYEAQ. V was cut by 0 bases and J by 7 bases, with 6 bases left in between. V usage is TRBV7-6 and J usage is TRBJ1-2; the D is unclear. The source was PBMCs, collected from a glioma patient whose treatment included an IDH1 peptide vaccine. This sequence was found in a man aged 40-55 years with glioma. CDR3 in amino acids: CASSLALGGYTF. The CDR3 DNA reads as TGTGCCAGCAGCTTAGCGCTAGGTGGCTACACCTTC.